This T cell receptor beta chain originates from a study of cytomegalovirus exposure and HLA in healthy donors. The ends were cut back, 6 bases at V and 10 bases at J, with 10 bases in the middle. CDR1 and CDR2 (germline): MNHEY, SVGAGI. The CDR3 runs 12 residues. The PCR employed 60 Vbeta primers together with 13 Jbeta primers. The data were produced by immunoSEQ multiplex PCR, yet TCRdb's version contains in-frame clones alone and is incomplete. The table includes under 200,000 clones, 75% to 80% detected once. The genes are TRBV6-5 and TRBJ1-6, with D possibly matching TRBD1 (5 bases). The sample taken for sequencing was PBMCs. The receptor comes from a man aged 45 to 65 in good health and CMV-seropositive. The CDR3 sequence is CASSPGGSPLHF. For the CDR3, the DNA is TGTGCCAGCAGCCCGGGGGGGTCACCCCTCCACTTT.